Presented here are 20 T cell receptor beta chains from one specimen sequenced in a study of early T cells in non-severe SARS-CoV-2 infection. TCRdb redid the calling of the 5' RACE reads with MiXCR, one entry per CDR3 protein. The sample consists of just under 85,000 distinct CDR3 sequences, less than 11% of them appearing once. The source was whole blood, collected at baseline. These receptor sequences come from an adult who was a healthcare worker with PCR-confirmed SARS-CoV-2 infection or an uninfected control (not recorded which).

This clonotype was seen ten or more times. The chain employs TRBV7-2 and TRBJ2-7; 11 positions match TRBD2. V dropped 0 bases and J dropped 2; count of bases not matched to a gene: 6. The CDR3 is 17 residues long. Per germline, CDR1 SGHTA and CDR2 FQGNSA. CDR3 DNA sequence: TGTGCCAGCAGCTTAGCTGCGACTAGCGGGGCCCCCTACGAGCAGTACTTC. Its protein product is CASSLAATSGAPYEQYF.

J is TRBJ2-3 and V is TRBV28; 10 bases are a match to TRBD2. J lost 1 base, V lost 4 bases, and 14 bases had no gene match. The CDR3 has 19 amino acids. Germline V CDR1 and CDR2: MDHEN, SYDVKM. The CDR3, as DNA: TGTGCCAGCAGTTCACCACCAGGACTAGCGGAAACTCGCACAGATACGCAGTATTTT. It encodes CASSSPPGLAETRTDTQYF.

This clonotype appeared a few times. This chain uses TRBV7-3 with TRBJ2-2; D might be TRBD1 (6 bases). Germline lookup yields CDR1 SGHTA and CDR2 FQGTGA. The CDR3 has 14 amino acids. Trimming pared 5 bases from V and 2 bases from J, leaving 9 bases between. In DNA, the CDR3 is TGTGCCAGCAGCCGGGACACCAACACCGGGGAGCTGTTTTTT. It codes for CASSRDTNTGELFF.

CDR3 residues: CASSQESVVANTGELFF. In DNA, the CDR3 is TGTGCCAGCAGCCAAGAGAGCGTGGTAGCGAACACCGGGGAGCTGTTTTTT. This chain joins TRBV4-2 and TRBJ2-2; D is undetermined. Trimming shortened V by 0 bases and J by 0 bases, and 11 bases separated the two germline ends. The V gene's germline CDR1 is LGHNA and CDR2 YNFKEQ. The CDR3 runs to 17 residues.

This chain links TRBV7-6 with TRBJ2-7, with unresolved D. The CDR3 length is 16 residues. V lost 2 bases to trimming and J lost 0 bases, with 14 bases between them. Per the germline V gene, CDR1 is SGHVS and CDR2 is FNYEAQ. CDR3 sequence (DNA): TGTGCCAGCAGCTTATCGTCTGCGAAAAGCTCCTACGAGCAGTACTTC. This translates into CASSLSSAKSSYEQYF. Supplemented by reference TRBV7-6 and TRBJ2-7, the full variable domain reads GAGVSQSPRYKVTKRGQDVALRCDPISGHVSLYWYRQALGQGPEFLTYFNYEAQQDKSGLPNDRFSAERPEGSISTLTIQRTEQRDSAMYRCASSLSSAKSSYEQYFGPGTRLTVT.

This clonotype was detected many times. The chain employs TRBV5-1 and TRBJ2-7, with 8 bases identical to TRBD1. V gave up 4 bases and J gave up 3 bases; unmatched junction bases: 6. The CDR3 extends over 14 amino acids. The germline V gene encodes CDR1 SGHRS and CDR2 YFSETQ. The CDR3 spells CASSPGTGSYEQYF. For the CDR3, the DNA is TGCGCCAGCAGCCCCGGGACAGGCAGCTACGAGCAGTACTTC.

The chain joins TRBV18 to TRBJ1-3; D not resolved. Looked up from germline, CDR1 is KGHSH and CDR2 is LQKENI. The CDR3 runs 15 residues. Trimming removed 2 bases at V and 5 bases at J, with 13 bases between. CDR3 in DNA: TGTGCCAGCTCACCAACCGCGGCTTTTCGAAACACCATATATTTT. This gives the protein CASSPTAAFRNTIYF.

This clonotype has a count of ten or more. This sequence joins TRBV7-2 and TRBJ1-1; D uncertain. The germline CDR1 and CDR2 sequences are SGHTA and FQGNSA. The germline V and J ends were trimmed by 5 bases and 5 bases, with 12 bases remaining between them. The CDR3 spans 13 residues. The CDR3 sequence is CASSTDWGTEAFF. Written as DNA, the CDR3 is TGTGCCAGCAGCACCGATTGGGGAACTGAAGCTTTCTTT.

This clonotype was observed at least ten times. The chain uses TRBV11-2 and TRBJ2-5; TRBD2 might be the D (5 bases). CDR3 length equals 18 residues. V shed 3 bases and J shed 2 bases, with 22 bases lying between them. Germline values: CDR1 SGHAT, CDR2 FQNNGV. Written as DNA, the CDR3 is TGTGCCAGCAGCTTGGGGAATAGATACGACTATCTACAAGAGACCCAGTACTTC. Its protein is CASSLGNRYDYLQETQYF.

This clonotype showed up many times. This sequence joins TRBV20-1 and TRBJ2-7; 10 bases are a match to TRBD2. This CDR3 is 15 amino acids long. The V gene end was trimmed by 5 bases and the J gene end by 0 bases; junction bases not matched to a gene: 7. Germline V gene lookup returns CDR1 DFQATT and CDR2 SNEGSKA (reference sequence). This CDR3 is CSARSSGGSSYEQYF. The CDR3 coding sequence is TGCAGTGCTCGTTCTAGCGGGGGTAGCTCCTACGAGCAGTACTTC.

A few counts support this clonotype. The J gene is TRBJ2-7, the V gene TRBV11-2; weak D call: TRBD2 (6 bases). The length of the CDR3 is 15 residues. In germline, CDR1 is SGHAT, CDR2 FQNNGV. V dropped 5 bases and J dropped 0 bases, with 14 bases sitting between them. CDR3 bases: TGTGCCAGCAGCCCAGCGGGTTACAGCTCCTACGAGCAGTACTTC. It specifies CASSPAGYSSYEQYF.

This clonotype was counted at least ten times. V usage is TRBV14 and J usage is TRBJ2-3; D remains ambiguous. Germline V gene sequence: CDR1 SGHDN, CDR2 FVKESK. Trimming removed 3 bases from V and 7 bases from J, with 14 bases in between. This CDR3 has 14 residues. CDR3 residues: CASSHDGLRNTQYF. CDR3 coding DNA: TGTGCCAGCAGCCATGACGGTTTACGGAATACGCAGTATTTT.

In this sample, this clonotype turned up a few times. The chain links TRBV12-3 or TRBV12-4 to TRBJ2-7, with D possibly being TRBD2 (7 bases). V was clipped by 3 bases and J by 4 bases, with 16 bases between them. The CDR3 extends over 15 amino acids. The CDR3, as DNA: TGTGCCAGCAGTTTCGGGGCAGGGGAGGGTTACGAGCAGTACTTC. Its protein is CASSFGAGEGYEQYF.

Points on this clonotype: A much larger clone lies a single base off, so this may be a read error. CDR3 residues: CASSLYTGELFF. The DNA for the CDR3 is TGTGCCAGCAGCCTTTACACCGGGGAGCTGTTTTTT. The chain uses TRBV3-1 and TRBJ2-2; unclear D gene. Germline loops: CDR1 LGHDT, CDR2 YNNKEL (reference sequence). The CDR3 covers 12 residues. V was cut by 4 bases and J by 3 bases, with 3 bases left in between.

In its sample, this clonotype was seen a few times. The chain links TRBV20-1 to TRBJ1-5; 8 nucleotides align to TRBD1. Germline values: CDR1 DFQATT, CDR2 SNEGSKA (reference sequence). J lost 4 bases, V lost 8 bases, and 13 bases had no gene match. This CDR3 spans 15 amino acids. The CDR3 coding sequence is TGCAGTCCGTTCCCCTGGACAGGGCCAAATCAGCCCCAGCATTTT. Translating it yields CSPFPWTGPNQPQHF.

This chain links TRBV10-2 with TRBJ2-7; no clear D gene. This CDR3 spans 13 amino acids. Germline V gene sequence: CDR1 WSHSY, CDR2 SAAADI. The V end lost 7 bases, the J end lost 8 bases, and 18 bases lay between the germline ends. CDR3 protein: CASTDGPPAQQYF. The CDR3 DNA reads TGCGCCAGCACCGACGGGCCACCGGCTCAGCAGTACTTC.

The rearrangement uses TRBV24-1 and TRBJ2-1; D may be TRBD2 (5 bases). Germline lookup yields CDR1 KGHDR and CDR2 SFDVKD. This CDR3 is built from 13 residues. With 3 bases removed from V and 9 bases from J, the gap between germline ends came to 11 bases. CDR3 in amino acids: CATSDPGRGEQFF. CDR3 nucleotide sequence: TGTGCCACCAGTGATCCAGGACGGGGTGAGCAGTTCTTC.

The chain joins TRBV28 to TRBJ2-3, with 8 bases matching TRBD1. There are 17 residues in the CDR3. J was trimmed by 5 bases and V by 5 bases; bases with no gene match: 15. CDR1 MDHEN and CDR2 SYDVKM come from the germline V gene. CDR3 residues: CASSPPQGAKVVDTQYF. In DNA, the CDR3 is TGTGCCAGCAGTCCGCCTCAGGGGGCAAAGGTTGTAGATACGCAGTATTTT.

This clonotype showed up many times. V is TRBV11-2 and J is TRBJ2-1; the D is unclear. The germline V gene has CDR1 SGHAT and CDR2 FQNNGV. Deletions cut 5 bases from V and 5 bases from J, with 19 bases between. There are 16 residues in the CDR3. The CDR3 spells CASSPGPRRTHNEQFF. As DNA, the CDR3 is TGTGCCAGCAGCCCCGGACCACGCCGAACCCACAATGAGCAGTTCTTC.

There are a few counts of this clonotype. The chain uses TRBV5-1 and TRBJ2-3; D is possibly TRBD2 (5 bases). The CDR3 loop spans 14 amino acids. Trimming stripped 3 bases from V and 6 bases from J, with 14 bases between. The germline V gene encodes CDR1 SGHRS and CDR2 YFSETQ. CDR3 sequence: CASSSNILVDTQYF. The DNA for the CDR3 is TGCGCCAGCAGCTCCAACATACTAGTGGATACGCAGTATTTT.